The next 32 T cell receptor beta chains were all read from a single sample in a study of cytomegalovirus exposure and HLA in healthy donors (dated by TCRdb to about 2017). The library came from the immunoSEQ multiplex PCR assay. The multiplex PCR relied on a mix of 60 forward primers for TCR Vbeta segments and 13 reverse primers for TCR Jbeta segments. Entries here come from immuneACCESS through TCRdb and include only in-frame sequences with V and J called. Some clones fail to appear in such tables; in the studies checked, an unresolved V gene covers under half of the shortfall, and the cause of the remainder is unknown. This sample has about 240,000 clones in its table, and about three quarters of those were observed once. The ten largest make up approximately 0.49% of the sample. The sequenced sample was PBMCs. The receptors shown here come from a boy between 10 and 17 years old in good health and CMV-seronegative.

The V gene is TRBV29-1, the J gene TRBJ2-5; a possible D gene is TRBD1 (5 bases). The CDR3 has 13 residues. CDR1 SQVTM and CDR2 ANQGSEA come from the germline V gene. V lost 6 bases to trimming and J lost 4 bases, with 15 bases between them. CDR3 coding DNA: TGCAGCGTGCACACCCCCCAGGGAGAGACCCAGTACTTC. Translating gives CSVHTPQGETQYF. The full variable domain, its missing parts supplied by reference TRBV29-1 and TRBJ2-5, is SAVISQKPSRDICQRGTSLTIQCQVDSQVTMMFWYRQQPGQSLTLIATANQGSEATYESGFVIDKFPISRPNLTFSTLTVSNMSPEDSSIYLCSVHTPQGETQYFGPGTRLLVL.

This chain uses TRBV19 with TRBJ2-2; 9 bases fit TRBD1. Looked up from germline, CDR1 is LNHDA and CDR2 is SQIVND (reference sequence). The CDR3 runs to 18 residues. J gave up 7 bases and V 3 bases, and 15 bases lay outside the gene matches. This chain's CDR3 is CASSIRRRQGEFIGELFF. DNA for the CDR3: TGTGCCAGTAGTATCAGACGGCGACAGGGGGAATTTATCGGGGAGCTGTTTTTT.

This rearrangement joins TRBV4-1 to TRBJ2-1; D perhaps matches TRBD1 (6 bases). CDR3 length: 17 amino acids. Germline V gene lookup returns CDR1 MGHRA and CDR2 YSYEKL. The ends were cut back, 3 bases at V and 5 bases at J, with 20 bases in the middle. In DNA form, the CDR3 reads TGCGCCAGCAGCCATTCTGAACCTAGGGGGTGGGACAATGAGCAGTTCTTC. This codes for CASSHSEPRGWDNEQFF.

This chain joins TRBV20-1 and TRBJ1-4; D is unresolved. V lost 7 bases, J lost 7 bases, and 10 bases lay in between. Germline V gene data show CDR1 as DFQATT and CDR2 as SNEGSKA (reference sequence). The CDR3 covers 11 residues. CDR3 sequence: CSGGLGEKLFF. The CDR3 nucleotides read TGCAGTGGAGGTTTGGGTGAAAAACTGTTTTTT.

Written as DNA, the CDR3 is TGTGCCAGCAGCTCTAGCGGGAGGAGGGAGACCCAGTACTTC. It yields the protein CASSSSGRRETQYF. V is TRBV7-2 and J is TRBJ2-5, with TRBD2 matching 11 bases. The CDR3 has 14 amino acids. The trim removed 4 bases at V and 5 bases at J, leaving 3 bases unmatched. The germline CDR1 and CDR2 sequences are SGHTA and FQGNSA.

V and J are TRBV6-4 and TRBJ2-1, with no clear D. V lost 2 bases, J lost 4 bases, and 9 bases lay in between. This CDR3 comprises 14 residues. The germline gives CDR1 MRHNA, CDR2 SNTAGT. CDR3 bases: TGTGCCAGCAGTGACGGGCAGTCATACAATGAGCAGTTCTTC. Amino acids: CASSDGQSYNEQFF.

This rearrangement joins TRBV27 to TRBJ2-1, with a weak D call TRBD1 (5 bases). The ends were cut back, 6 bases at V and 6 bases at J, with 21 bases in the middle. This CDR3 comprises 16 residues. CDR1 is MNHEY, CDR2 SMNVEV, per germline (reference sequence). The CDR3 DNA reads as TGTGCCAGCAGACCTCGAGTGGGCCCGGACACCAATGAGCAGTTCTTC. Its translation is CASRPRVGPDTNEQFF.

The chain combines TRBV6-1 with TRBJ1-2, with 8 nucleotides matching TRBD1. The CDR3 loop spans 14 amino acids. The germline gives CDR1 MNHNS, CDR2 SASEGT. With 8 bases clipped from V and 5 bases from J, the junction kept 10 bases outside the gene matches. CDR3 DNA sequence: TGTGCCAGCGGCTTGACAGGGGTGGGGTATGGCTACACCTTC. It specifies CASGLTGVGYGYTF.

The V call is TRBV30, the J call TRBJ2-1, with 10 bases fitting TRBD2. The ends lost 3 bases at V and 0 bases at J; junction bases unmatched: 5. This CDR3 is 16 amino acids long. Germline V gives CDR1 GTSNPN, CDR2 SVGIG (reference sequence). The CDR3: CAWRAGLAASYNEQFF. For the CDR3, the DNA is TGTGCCTGGAGGGCCGGACTAGCGGCCTCCTACAATGAGCAGTTCTTC.

The gene calls are TRBV18 and TRBJ1-2; possible D gene TRBD1, 6 bases. Trimming took off 3 bases at V and 1 base at J, with 9 bases between the two ends. This CDR3 contains 14 residues. Germline CDR1 and CDR2: KGHSH and LQKENI. The DNA for the CDR3 is TGTGCCAGCTCACCGAGGACAGTTAACTATGGCTACACCTTC. It encodes CASSPRTVNYGYTF.

This chain uses TRBV5-4 with TRBJ1-2, with D perhaps matching TRBD1 (5 bases). The CDR3 loop spans 15 amino acids. The ends were cut back, 2 bases at V and 0 bases at J, with 11 bases in the middle. Germline CDR1 is SGHNT and CDR2 is YYREEE (reference sequence). CDR3: CASSLPTETNYGYTF. In DNA form, the CDR3 reads TGTGCCAGCAGCTTACCGACAGAGACTAACTATGGCTACACCTTC.

The CDR3 DNA sequence: TGTGCCAGCAGCTTAGTCCCTAGCGGGACTTCCGGGGAGCTGTTTTTT. This sequence encodes CASSLVPSGTSGELFF. This sequence joins TRBV7-6 and TRBJ2-2, with 9 bases fitting TRBD2. The germline V gene has CDR1 SGHVS and CDR2 FNYEAQ. V was pared by 1 base and J by 6 bases, with 6 bases of the junction left unmatched. This CDR3 spans 16 amino acids.

In this sample, this clone turned up a few times. V usage is TRBV25-1 and J usage is TRBJ1-1; D unresolved. Looked up from germline, CDR1 is MGHDK and CDR2 is SYGVNS. This CDR3 has 13 residues. V gave up 2 bases and J gave up 3 bases, with 7 bases separating them. The CDR3 DNA sequence: TGTGCCAGCAGTGAAGGGCGTTACACTGAAGCTTTCTTT. Translating it yields CASSEGRYTEAFF.

This clone was seen a handful of times. This rearrangement joins TRBV9 to TRBJ2-3; D perhaps matches TRBD2 (5 bases). V gave up 3 bases and J gave up 0 bases, with 11 bases separating them. The germline CDR1 and CDR2 sequences are SGDLS and YYNGEE. The CDR3 has 15 residues. The chain's CDR3 is CASSGSGTSTDTQYF. The DNA of the CDR3 is TGTGCCAGCAGCGGAAGCGGTACTAGCACAGATACGCAGTATTTT.

CDR3 residues: CASSVDRGIHEQYF. The CDR3 nucleotides read TGCGCCAGCAGCGTGGACAGGGGGATACACGAGCAGTACTTC. This chain joins TRBV5-1 and TRBJ2-7; 10 nucleotides line up with TRBD1. V was pared by 4 bases and J by 5 bases, with 6 bases of the junction left unmatched. The CDR3 has 14 amino acids. CDR1 and CDR2 from the germline V gene are SGHRS and YFSETQ. Based on the CDR3 plus reference TRBV5-1 and TRBJ2-7, the full variable domain is KAGVTQTPRYLIKTRGQQVTLSCSPISGHRSVSWYQQTPGQGLQFLFEYFSETQRNKGNFPGRFSGRQFSNSRSEMNVSTLELGDSALYLCASSVDRGIHEQYFGPGTRLTVT.

This clone was seen only once. The rearrangement uses TRBV4-1 and TRBJ2-3, with 14 bases aligning to TRBD2. There are 15 residues in the CDR3. Germline CDR1 MGHRA, CDR2 YSYEKL. V was pared by 4 bases and J by 8 bases, with 5 bases of the junction left unmatched. Here the CDR3 DNA reads TGCGCCAGCAGCCGACTAGCGGGGGGGCCTGGTACGCAGTATTTT. Translated: CASSRLAGGPGTQYF.

The rearrangement uses TRBV5-1 and TRBJ2-1; 7 positions agree with TRBD1. CDR3 length: 17 residues. V dropped 4 bases and J dropped 0; count of bases not matched to a gene: 10. Per the germline V gene, CDR1 is SGHRS and CDR2 is YFSETQ. This CDR3 reads CASSTKRDSFSYNEQFF. Written as DNA, the CDR3 is TGCGCCAGCAGCACAAAAAGGGACAGCTTCTCCTACAATGAGCAGTTCTTC.

This clone was found once. The rearrangement links TRBV5-1 to TRBJ2-7; the match to TRBD1 covers 10 bases. Germline-derived CDR1 and CDR2 are SGHRS and YFSETQ. This CDR3 has 17 amino acids. The V and J ends lost 2 bases and 0 bases, in that order; junction bases with no gene match: 8. The CDR3 DNA reads TGCGCCAGCAGCTTCGGGACAGGGGATCCCGTCTCCTACGAGCAGTACTTC. It is translated as CASSFGTGDPVSYEQYF.

The chain carries TRBV27 and TRBJ1-3; unclear D gene. Trimming removed 5 bases at V and 0 bases at J, with 14 bases between. This CDR3 contains 16 residues. Germline-derived CDR1 and CDR2 are MNHEY and SMNVEV (reference sequence). Here the CDR3 reads CASSPYPPSSGNTIYF. The CDR3 DNA sequence: TGTGCCAGCAGTCCCTATCCACCTTCCTCTGGAAACACCATATATTTT.

The chain is built from TRBV7-9 and TRBJ2-7, with TRBD2 matching over 7 bases. The CDR3 length is 13 residues. The V gene's germline CDR1 is SEHNR and CDR2 FQNEAQ (reference sequence). V gave up 2 bases and J gave up 3 bases; unmatched junction bases: 1. CDR3 residues: CASSLTSDYEQYF. The CDR3 bases are TGTGCCAGCAGCTTAACTAGCGACTACGAGCAGTACTTC.

The chain is built from TRBV7-2 and TRBJ1-6, with 11 bases that match TRBD1. CDR1 is SGHTA, CDR2 FQGNSA, per germline. CDR3 length equals 15 residues. V lost 5 bases and J lost 10; bases outside the gene matches: 7. CDR3 protein: CASSRGQGAVSPLHF. DNA of the CDR3: TGTGCCAGCAGCCGTGGACAGGGGGCTGTGTCACCCCTCCACTTT.

V gene TRBV10-2 combines with J gene TRBJ1-1; D remains unclear. From germline, CDR1 is WSHSY and CDR2 SAAADI. Trimming shortened V by 8 bases and J by 0 bases, and 7 bases separated the two germline ends. The CDR3 totals 12 residues. CDR3 sequence: CASGQMNTEAFF. CDR3 nucleotide sequence: TGCGCCAGCGGGCAGATGAACACTGAAGCTTTCTTT.

The V gene is TRBV6-5, the J gene TRBJ1-1; a weak D match, TRBD1 (5 bases). CDR1 MNHEY and CDR2 SVGAGI come from the germline V gene. CDR3 length equals 11 residues. Trimming left V 6 bases short and J 4 bases short, with 6 bases between. This CDR3 reads CASRGGTEAFF. Here the CDR3 DNA reads TGTGCCAGCAGGGGGGGCACTGAAGCTTTCTTT.

V and J are TRBV9 and TRBJ2-7; D possibly corresponds to TRBD1 (5 bases). The CDR3 sequence is 16 residues long. Per the germline V gene, CDR1 is SGDLS and CDR2 is YYNGEE. V lost 0 bases and J 0 bases, leaving 13 bases between the germline ends. The CDR3 nucleotides read TGTGCCAGCAGCGTAGAAATGGGGCAGCCCTCCTACGAGCAGTACTTC. Amino acids: CASSVEMGQPSYEQYF.

In its sample, this clone was seen a few times. The chain combines TRBV7-2 with TRBJ2-1; D ambiguous. The V end was cut by 3 bases, the J end by 7 bases, with 10 bases between. Germline V lookup: CDR1 SGHTA, CDR2 FQGNSA. This CDR3 region has 13 residues. The CDR3 sequence: CASSLQSINEQFF. In DNA form, the CDR3 reads TGTGCCAGCAGCTTGCAATCTATTAATGAGCAGTTCTTC.

The V gene is TRBV5-4, the J gene TRBJ2-5, with 9 bases matching TRBD2. J was trimmed by 2 bases and V by 3 bases; bases with no gene match: 8. Germline V gene sequence: CDR1 SGHNT, CDR2 YYREEE (reference sequence). The length of the CDR3 is 16 residues. The CDR3 spells CASSSLAGVGQETQYF. CDR3 nucleotides: TGTGCCAGCAGCTCGTTAGCGGGAGTAGGGCAAGAGACCCAGTACTTC.

This clone was observed a single time. The genes are TRBV9 and TRBJ1-2, with 7 bases matching TRBD1. Germline CDR1 reads SGDLS; CDR2 reads YYNGEE. CDR3 length equals 14 residues. J lost 2 bases, V lost 3 bases, and 4 bases had no gene match. CDR3 amino acids: CASSATGANYGYTF. The CDR3 DNA reads TGTGCCAGCAGCGCAACAGGGGCAAACTATGGCTACACCTTC.

The chain is built from TRBV5-1 and TRBJ2-7; the match to TRBD1 covers 9 bases. This CDR3 is 15 amino acids long. V trimming: 4 bases; J trimming: 6 bases; junction bases outside the gene matches: 11. The V gene's germline CDR1 is SGHRS and CDR2 YFSETQ. The CDR3 is CASSGVGQGKGEQYF. Here the CDR3 DNA reads TGCGCCAGCAGCGGGGTAGGACAGGGGAAAGGCGAGCAGTACTTC.

This chain joins TRBV6-1 and TRBJ1-1; D might be TRBD1 (5 bases). The CDR3 length is 13 residues. V lost 8 bases and J lost 3, with 13 bases in between. Germline-derived CDR1 and CDR2 are MNHNS and SASEGT. The CDR3 DNA is TGTGCCAGCGTATCACAGGTCGACACTGAAGCTTTCTTT. Translation: CASVSQVDTEAFF.

This chain links TRBV6-6 with TRBJ1-5, with D possibly being TRBD1 (5 bases). CDR1 MNHNY and CDR2 SVGAGI come from the germline V gene (reference sequence). The germline V and J ends were trimmed by 6 bases and 1 base, with 16 bases remaining between them. CDR3 length: 16 amino acids. Written as DNA, the CDR3 is TGTGCCAGCAGCAGAACCAGGGTGTCAAGCAATCAGCCCCAGCATTTT. Protein: CASSRTRVSSNQPQHF.

This rearrangement joins TRBV6-5 to TRBJ1-2, with unresolved D. Trimming cost V 2 bases and J 3 bases, with 10 bases left between them. CDR3 size: 14 residues. Germline-derived CDR1 and CDR2 are MNHEY and SVGAGI. CDR3 in amino acids: CASSYHGEDYGYTF. In nucleotides, the CDR3 is TGTGCCAGCAGTTACCACGGGGAAGACTATGGCTACACCTTC.

The genes are TRBV27 and TRBJ2-5, with a weak D call TRBD1 (5 bases). The CDR3 extends over 14 amino acids. Germline V lookup: CDR1 MNHEY, CDR2 SMNVEV (reference sequence). The V and J ends lost 2 bases and 5 bases respectively, with 12 bases between them. The CDR3 DNA follows: TGTGCCAGCAGTTTACTGGGGCTAGGGGAGACCCAGTACTTC. Its protein product is CASSLLGLGETQYF.